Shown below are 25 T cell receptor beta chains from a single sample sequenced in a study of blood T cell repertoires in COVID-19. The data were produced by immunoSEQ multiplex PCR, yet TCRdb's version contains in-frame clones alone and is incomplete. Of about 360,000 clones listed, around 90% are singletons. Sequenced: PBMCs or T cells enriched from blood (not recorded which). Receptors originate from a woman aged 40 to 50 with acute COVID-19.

This chain's CDR3 is CASSLAGTGGSSSYEQYF. The CDR3 DNA sequence: TGCGCCAGCAGCTTGGCCGGGACAGGGGGCTCCTCCTCCTACGAGCAGTACTTC. J is TRBJ2-7 and V is TRBV5-1; 12 positions agree with TRBD1. There are 18 residues in the CDR3. With 0 bases clipped from V and 0 bases from J, the junction kept 7 bases outside the gene matches. Germline CDR1 is SGHRS and CDR2 is YFSETQ.

In nucleotides, the CDR3 is TGTGCCTGGAGTGTAAAGACAGGGGGACAAGATACGCAGTATTTT. This gives the protein CAWSVKTGGQDTQYF. The chain links TRBV30 to TRBJ2-3; 9 bases match TRBD1. The germline CDR1 and CDR2 sequences are GTSNPN and SVGIG (reference sequence). There are 15 residues in the CDR3. V shed 0 bases, J shed 5 bases, and the junction held 6 bases outside the gene matches.

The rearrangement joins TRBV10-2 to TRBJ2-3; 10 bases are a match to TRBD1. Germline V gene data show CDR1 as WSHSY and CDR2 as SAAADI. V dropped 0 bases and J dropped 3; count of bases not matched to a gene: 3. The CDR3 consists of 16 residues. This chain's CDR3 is CASSESGGQGTDTQYF. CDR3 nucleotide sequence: TGCGCCAGCAGTGAGTCCGGGGGACAGGGGACAGATACGCAGTATTTT.

In DNA form, the CDR3 reads TGTGCCAGCAGCCCGGTGGGTAACAGGGGCCTATATGAAGCTTTCTTT. Translation gives CASSPVGNRGLYEAFF. This sequence joins TRBV7-9 and TRBJ1-1; 7 bases line up with TRBD1. Germline CDR1 SEHNR, CDR2 FQNEAQ (reference sequence). The CDR3 loop spans 16 amino acids. Trimming took 5 bases from V and 7 from J; bases not matched to a gene: 16.

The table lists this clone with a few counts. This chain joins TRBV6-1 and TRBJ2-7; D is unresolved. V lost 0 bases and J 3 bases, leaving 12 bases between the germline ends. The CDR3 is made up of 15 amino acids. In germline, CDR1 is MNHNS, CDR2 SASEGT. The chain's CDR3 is CASSEAGQNYYEQYF. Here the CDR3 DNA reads TGTGCCAGCAGTGAAGCAGGCCAGAACTACTACGAGCAGTACTTC.

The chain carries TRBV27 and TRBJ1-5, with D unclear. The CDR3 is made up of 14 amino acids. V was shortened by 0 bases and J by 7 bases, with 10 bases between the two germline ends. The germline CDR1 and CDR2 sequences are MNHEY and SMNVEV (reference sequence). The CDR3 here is CASSLSGNEQPQHF. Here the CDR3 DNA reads TGTGCCAGCAGTTTATCCGGGAATGAACAGCCCCAGCATTTT.

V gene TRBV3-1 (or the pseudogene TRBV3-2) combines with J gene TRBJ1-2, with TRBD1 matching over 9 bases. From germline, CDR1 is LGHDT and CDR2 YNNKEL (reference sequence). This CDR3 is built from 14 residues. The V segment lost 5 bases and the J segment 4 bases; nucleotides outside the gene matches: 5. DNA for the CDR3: TGTGCCAGCAGCTATCGGGACAGGGTCTATGGCTACACCTTC. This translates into CASSYRDRVYGYTF.

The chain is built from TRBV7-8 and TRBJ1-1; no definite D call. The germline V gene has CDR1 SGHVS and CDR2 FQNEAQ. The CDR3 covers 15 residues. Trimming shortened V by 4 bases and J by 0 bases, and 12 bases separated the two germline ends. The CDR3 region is CASSYTRQVNTEAFF. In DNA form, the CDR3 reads TGTGCCAGCAGCTACACTCGACAAGTGAACACTGAAGCTTTCTTT.

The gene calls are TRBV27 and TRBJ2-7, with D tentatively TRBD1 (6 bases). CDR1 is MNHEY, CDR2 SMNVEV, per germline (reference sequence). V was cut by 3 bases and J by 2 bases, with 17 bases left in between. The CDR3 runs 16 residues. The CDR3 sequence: CASSLWGRGATYEQYF. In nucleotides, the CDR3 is TGTGCCAGCAGTTTGTGGGGGCGAGGGGCGACCTACGAGCAGTACTTC.

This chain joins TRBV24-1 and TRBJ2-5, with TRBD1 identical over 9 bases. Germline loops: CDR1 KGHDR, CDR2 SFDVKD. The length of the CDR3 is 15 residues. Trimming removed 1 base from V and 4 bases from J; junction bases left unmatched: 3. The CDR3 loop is CATSDFTGGLETQYF. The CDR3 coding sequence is TGTGCCACCAGTGATTTCACAGGGGGCTTAGAGACCCAGTACTTC.

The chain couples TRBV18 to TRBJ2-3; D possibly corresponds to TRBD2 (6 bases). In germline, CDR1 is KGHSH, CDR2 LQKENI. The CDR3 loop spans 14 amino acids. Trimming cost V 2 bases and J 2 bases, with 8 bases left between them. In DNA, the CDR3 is TGTGCCAGCTCACCAATAGCGGCCACAGATACGCAGTATTTT. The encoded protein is CASSPIAATDTQYF.

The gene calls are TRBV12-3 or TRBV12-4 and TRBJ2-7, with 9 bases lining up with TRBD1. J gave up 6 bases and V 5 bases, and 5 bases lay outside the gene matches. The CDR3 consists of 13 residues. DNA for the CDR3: TGTGCCAGCAGTATCCGGGACAGGGCCGAGCAGTACTTC. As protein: CASSIRDRAEQYF.

CDR3 region: CATSSAGVGSYNEQFF. CDR3 nucleotide sequence: TGTGCCACCAGTTCGGCAGGGGTCGGCTCCTACAATGAGCAGTTCTTC. This sequence joins TRBV24-1 and TRBJ2-1; TRBD1 might be the D (6 bases). The germline gives CDR1 KGHDR, CDR2 SFDVKD. This CDR3 is 16 amino acids long. V lost 6 bases to trimming and J lost 0 bases, with 14 bases between them.

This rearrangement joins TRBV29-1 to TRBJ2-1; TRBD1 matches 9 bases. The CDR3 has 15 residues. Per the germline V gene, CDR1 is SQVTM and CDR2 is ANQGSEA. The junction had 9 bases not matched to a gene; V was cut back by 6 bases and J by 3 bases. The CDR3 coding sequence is TGCAGCGTAGGCCCCGGGACAGGGATCTACAATGAGCAGTTCTTC. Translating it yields CSVGPGTGIYNEQFF.

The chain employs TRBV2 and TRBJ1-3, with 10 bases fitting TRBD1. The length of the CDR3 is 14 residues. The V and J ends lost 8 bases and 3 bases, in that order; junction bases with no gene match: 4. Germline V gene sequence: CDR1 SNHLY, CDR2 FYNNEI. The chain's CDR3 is CASGGQGFGNTIYF. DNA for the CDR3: TGTGCCAGCGGGGGACAGGGGTTTGGAAACACCATATATTTT.

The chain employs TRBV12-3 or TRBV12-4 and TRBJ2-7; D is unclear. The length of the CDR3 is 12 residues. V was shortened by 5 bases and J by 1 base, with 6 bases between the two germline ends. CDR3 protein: CASSLLSYEQYF. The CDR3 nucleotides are TGTGCCAGCAGTCTTTTATCCTACGAGCAGTACTTC.

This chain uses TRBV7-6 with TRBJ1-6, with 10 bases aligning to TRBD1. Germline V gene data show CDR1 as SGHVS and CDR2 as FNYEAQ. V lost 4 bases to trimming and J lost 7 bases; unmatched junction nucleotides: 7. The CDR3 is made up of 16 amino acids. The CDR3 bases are TGTGCCAGCAGCTCGATTCCGGGACAGGGGAATTCACCCCTCCACTTT. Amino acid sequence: CASSSIPGQGNSPLHF.

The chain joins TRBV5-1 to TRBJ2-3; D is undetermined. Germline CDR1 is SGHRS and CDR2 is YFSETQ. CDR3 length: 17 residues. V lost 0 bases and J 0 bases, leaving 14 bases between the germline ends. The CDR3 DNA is TGCGCCAGCAGCTTGGATTTCGCTACTCATAGCACAGATACGCAGTATTTT. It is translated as CASSLDFATHSTDTQYF.

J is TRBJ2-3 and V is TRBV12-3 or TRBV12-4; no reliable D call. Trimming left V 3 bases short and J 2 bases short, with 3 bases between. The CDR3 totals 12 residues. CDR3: CASSFNTDTQYF. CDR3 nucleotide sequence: TGTGCCAGCAGTTTTAACACAGATACGCAGTATTTT.

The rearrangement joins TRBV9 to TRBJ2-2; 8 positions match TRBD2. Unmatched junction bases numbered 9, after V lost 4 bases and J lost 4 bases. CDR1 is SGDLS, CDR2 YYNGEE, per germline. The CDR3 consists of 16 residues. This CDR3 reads CASSPVGTRVTGELFF. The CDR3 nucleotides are TGTGCCAGCAGCCCGGTAGGGACTAGGGTCACCGGGGAGCTGTTTTTT.

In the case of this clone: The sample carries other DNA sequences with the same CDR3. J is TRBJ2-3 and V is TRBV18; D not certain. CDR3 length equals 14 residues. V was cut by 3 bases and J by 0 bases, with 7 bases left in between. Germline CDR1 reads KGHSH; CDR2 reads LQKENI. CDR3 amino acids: CASSPGPSTDTQYF. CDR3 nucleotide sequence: TGTGCCAGCTCACCGGGCCCCAGCACAGATACGCAGTATTTT.

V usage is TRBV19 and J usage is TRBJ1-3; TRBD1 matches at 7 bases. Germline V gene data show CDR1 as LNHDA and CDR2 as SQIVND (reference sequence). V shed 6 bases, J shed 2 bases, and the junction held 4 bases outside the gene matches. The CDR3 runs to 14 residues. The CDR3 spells CASSPTGAGNTIYF. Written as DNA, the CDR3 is TGTGCCAGTAGCCCCACAGGGGCTGGAAACACCATATATTTT.

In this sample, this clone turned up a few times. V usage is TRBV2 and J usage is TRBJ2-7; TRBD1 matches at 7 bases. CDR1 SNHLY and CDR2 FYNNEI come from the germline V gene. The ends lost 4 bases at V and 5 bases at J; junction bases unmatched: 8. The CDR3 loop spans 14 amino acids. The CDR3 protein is CASSGSTGENEQYF. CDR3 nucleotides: TGTGCCAGCAGTGGGTCTACAGGGGAGAACGAGCAGTACTTC.

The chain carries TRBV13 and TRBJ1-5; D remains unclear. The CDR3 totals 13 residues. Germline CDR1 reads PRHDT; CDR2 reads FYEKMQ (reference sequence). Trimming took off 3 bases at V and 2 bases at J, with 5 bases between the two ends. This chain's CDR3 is CASSFVGNQPQHF. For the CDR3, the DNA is TGTGCCAGCAGCTTCGTTGGCAATCAGCCCCAGCATTTT.

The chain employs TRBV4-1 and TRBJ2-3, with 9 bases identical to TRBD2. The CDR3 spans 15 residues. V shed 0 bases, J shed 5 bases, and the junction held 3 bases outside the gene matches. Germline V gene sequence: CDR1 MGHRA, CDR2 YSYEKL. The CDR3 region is CASSQEAGGRDTQYF. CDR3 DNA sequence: TGCGCCAGCAGCCAAGAAGCGGGGGGTCGAGATACGCAGTATTTT.